This T cell receptor (beta chain) came from a study of shared clonotypes between healthy human individuals. At the level of the study: Three plates were used per donor for CD4 naive, three for CD4 memory, two for CD8 naive and one for CD8 memory. Study-level results: Sharing of clonotypes among donors was expected to vary with sequencing depth.

The trim removed 8 bases at V and 2 bases at J, leaving 8 bases unmatched. Germline CDR1 MDHEN, CDR2 SYDVKM. The CDR3 is 15 residues long. Of note for this clone: The antigen is undetermined.

Deep-level assay runs were performed. Only in-frame clones appear in the TCRdb table, and some are missing; sequencing was by immunoSEQ multiplex PCR. The data contain 700,000 to 950,000 clones, about 97% of them singletons. Naive CD8 populations comprised CD45RO-negative cells positively selected for CCR7, excluding terminally differentiated effector memory CD45RA+ cells. There were only Caucasian adults among the donors, and all lived in Nashville, Tennessee. The source of this sequence is a man aged 30-40 years in good health. This chain connects TRBV28 to TRBJ2-7, with 11 positions matching TRBD2. Material for sequencing was naive CD8+ T cells sorted from blood. The CDR3 DNA sequence: TGTGCCAGCTCACGGGAGACTAGCGGGACCTACGAGCAGTACTTC. This encodes CASSRETSGTYEQYF.